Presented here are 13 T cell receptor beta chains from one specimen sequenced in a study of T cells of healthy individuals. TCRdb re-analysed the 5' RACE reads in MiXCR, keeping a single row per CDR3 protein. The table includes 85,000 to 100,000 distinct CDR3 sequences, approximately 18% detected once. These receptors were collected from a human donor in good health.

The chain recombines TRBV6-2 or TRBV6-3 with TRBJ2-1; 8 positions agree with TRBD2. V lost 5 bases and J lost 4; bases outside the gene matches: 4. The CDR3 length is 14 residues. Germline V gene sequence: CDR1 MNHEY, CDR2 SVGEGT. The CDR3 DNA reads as TGTGCCAGCAGTCGGGGGGGGTATTACAATGAGCAGTTCTTC. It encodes CASSRGGYYNEQFF.

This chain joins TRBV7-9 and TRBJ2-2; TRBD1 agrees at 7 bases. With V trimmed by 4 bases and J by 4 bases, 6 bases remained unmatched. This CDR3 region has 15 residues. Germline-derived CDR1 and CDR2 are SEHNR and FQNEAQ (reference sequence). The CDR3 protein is CASSSRQGVTGELFF. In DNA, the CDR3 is TGTGCCAGCAGCTCCCGACAGGGAGTCACCGGGGAGCTGTTTTTT.

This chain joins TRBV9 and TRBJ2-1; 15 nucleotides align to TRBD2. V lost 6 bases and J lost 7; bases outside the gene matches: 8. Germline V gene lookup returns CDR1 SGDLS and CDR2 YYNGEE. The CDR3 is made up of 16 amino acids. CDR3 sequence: CASTITGTSGGNEQFF. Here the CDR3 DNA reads TGTGCCAGCACGATAACCGGGACTAGCGGGGGGAATGAGCAGTTCTTC.

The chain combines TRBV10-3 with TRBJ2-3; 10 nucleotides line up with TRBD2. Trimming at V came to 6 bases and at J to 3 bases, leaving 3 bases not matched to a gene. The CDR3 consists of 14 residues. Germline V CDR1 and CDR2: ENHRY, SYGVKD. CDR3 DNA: TGTGCCATCAGCGGGACTAGCGAAACAGATACGCAGTATTTT. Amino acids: CAISGTSETDTQYF.

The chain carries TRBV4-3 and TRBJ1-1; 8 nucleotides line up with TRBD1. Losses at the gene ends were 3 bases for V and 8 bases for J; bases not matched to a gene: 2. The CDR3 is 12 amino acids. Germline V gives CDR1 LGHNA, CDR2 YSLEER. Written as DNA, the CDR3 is TGCGCCAGCAGCCATCGACAGGGGGAAGCTTTCTTT. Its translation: CASSHRQGEAFF.

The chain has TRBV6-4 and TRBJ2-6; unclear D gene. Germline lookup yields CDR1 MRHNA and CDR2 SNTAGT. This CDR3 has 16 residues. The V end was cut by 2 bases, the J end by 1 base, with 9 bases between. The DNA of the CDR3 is TGTGCCAGCAGTGACCACTCCCCTTCTGGGGCCAACGTCCTGACTTTC. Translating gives CASSDHSPSGANVLTF.

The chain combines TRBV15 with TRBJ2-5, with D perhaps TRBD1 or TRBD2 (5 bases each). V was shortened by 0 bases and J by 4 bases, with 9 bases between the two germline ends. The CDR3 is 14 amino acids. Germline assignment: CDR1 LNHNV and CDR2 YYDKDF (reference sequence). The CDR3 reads CATSRDRDPETQYF. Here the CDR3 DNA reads TGTGCCACCAGCAGAGATCGGGACCCAGAGACCCAGTACTTC.

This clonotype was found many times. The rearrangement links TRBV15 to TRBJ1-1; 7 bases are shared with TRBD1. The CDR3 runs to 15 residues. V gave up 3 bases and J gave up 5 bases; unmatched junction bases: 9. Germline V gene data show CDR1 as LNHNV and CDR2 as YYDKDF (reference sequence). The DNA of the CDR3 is TGTGCCACCAGCAGCACCTTGAGGGGGCGGACTGAAGCTTTCTTT. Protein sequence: CATSSTLRGRTEAFF.

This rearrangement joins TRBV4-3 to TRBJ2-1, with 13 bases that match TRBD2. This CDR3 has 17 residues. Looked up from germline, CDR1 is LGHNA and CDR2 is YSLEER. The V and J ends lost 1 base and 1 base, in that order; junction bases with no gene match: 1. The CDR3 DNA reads TGCGCCAGCAGCCAAGCACTAGCGGGAGGGTCCTACAATGAGCAGTTCTTC. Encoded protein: CASSQALAGGSYNEQFF.

CDR3 region: CASSSSTGWGEKLFF. The DNA for the CDR3 is TGTGCCAGCAGCTCCTCGACAGGGTGGGGTGAAAAACTGTTTTTT. The V gene is TRBV7-2, the J gene TRBJ1-4, with 7 bases lining up with TRBD1. In germline, CDR1 is SGHTA, CDR2 FQGNSA. The CDR3 loop spans 15 amino acids. After removal of 4 bases from V and 7 bases from J, the junction contained 9 bases not matched to a gene.

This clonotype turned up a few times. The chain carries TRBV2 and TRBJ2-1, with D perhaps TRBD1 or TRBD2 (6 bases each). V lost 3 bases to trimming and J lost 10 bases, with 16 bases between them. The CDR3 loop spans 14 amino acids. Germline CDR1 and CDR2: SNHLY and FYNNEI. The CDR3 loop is CASSDRARRGEQFF. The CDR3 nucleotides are TGTGCCAGCAGTGACAGGGCCCGGAGGGGGGAGCAGTTCTTC.

Here the CDR3 reads CASSSDLAYEQYF. The CDR3 DNA reads TGTGCCAGCAGTTCGGACTTGGCCTACGAGCAGTACTTC. The chain carries TRBV12-3 or TRBV12-4 and TRBJ2-7; D perhaps matches TRBD2 (5 bases). Trimming stripped 4 bases from V and 2 bases from J, with 9 bases between. The CDR3 loop spans 13 amino acids.

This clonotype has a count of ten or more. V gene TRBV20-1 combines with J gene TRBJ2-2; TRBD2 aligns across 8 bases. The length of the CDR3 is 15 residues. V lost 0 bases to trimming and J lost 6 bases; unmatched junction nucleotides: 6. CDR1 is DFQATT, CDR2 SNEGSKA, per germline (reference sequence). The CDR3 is CSARDSSGSSGELFF. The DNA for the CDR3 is TGCAGTGCTAGAGATTCCAGCGGGAGTTCCGGGGAGCTGTTTTTT.